A selection of T cell receptor beta chains follows, all from one sample in a study of tissue T cells after allogeneic stem cell transplantation. The data were produced by immunoSEQ multiplex PCR, yet TCRdb's version contains in-frame clones alone and is incomplete. This sample has fewer than 30,000 clones, with roughly 80% found just once. The sample here was tissue from the ileum, taken at autopsy. Receptors were obtained from a female donor older than 55 with lung cancer. Both conserved end residues are part of each CDR3. The order of the fields is CDR3 DNA, CDR3 protein, J gene, V gene, clone size, D gene. D genes are given only for firm matches. Size tells how often a clone was seen (once, few, many) or the class of an expanded clone, and some rows leave it out.

TGTGCCAGCAGCCCTAGTTGGGGGGGGGCGGATGGCTACACCTTC	CASSPSWGGADGYTF	TRBJ1-2	TRBV9	-	-
TGTGCCAGCAGCAAACCAGCGACAGGGGCTTGGGTGAACACTGAAGCTTTCTTT	CASSKPATGAWVNTEAFF	TRBJ1-1	TRBV7-9	-	TRBD1
TGTGCCAGCAGCCGCCTAGCGGGAGAATCCCCCGGGGAGCTGTTTTTT	CASSRLAGESPGELFF	TRBJ2-2	TRBV9	few	TRBD2
TGTGCCAGCAGTTCTAGCGTCCAAGAGACCCAGTACTTC	CASSSSVQETQYF	TRBJ2-5	TRBV28	once	-
TGTGCCAGCAGTGAATTATCGGGAGGGACCAATGAGCAGTTCTTC	CASSELSGGTNEQFF	TRBJ2-1	TRBV25-1	-	TRBD2
TGTGCCTGGAACTCCCCGGGACTAGCTCAAGAGACCCAGTACTTC	CAWNSPGLAQETQYF	TRBJ2-5	TRBV30	few	TRBD2
TGCGCCAGCAGATTAGGTTACAGGGGGCCCACCGGGGAGCTGTTTTTT	CASRLGYRGPTGELFF	TRBJ2-2	TRBV5-1	-	TRBD1
TGTGCCAGCAGCTCCTCACAGGGGGCAAGACCTGGAAACACCATATATTTT	CASSSSQGARPGNTIYF	TRBJ1-3	TRBV11-2	-	TRBD1
TGTGCCAGCACCACCGGGGCGCACTCCTACAATGAGCAGTTCTTC	CASTTGAHSYNEQFF	TRBJ2-1	TRBV7-9	-	-
TGTGCCAGCTCAACCGACAGGAAGACCTACGAGCAGTACTTC	CASSTDRKTYEQYF	TRBJ2-7	TRBV18	-	-
TGTGCCTTTCAGGGTAGGGCTTATGGCTACACCTTC	CAFQGRAYGYTF	TRBJ1-2	TRBV30	few	-
TGTGCCACCAGCAGAACCGGGACAGGGGTCACCGGGGAGCTGTTTTTT	CATSRTGTGVTGELFF	TRBJ2-2	TRBV15	-	TRBD1
TGTGCCAGCAGCCAAGACCCGGGAGATACGCAGTATTTT	CASSQDPGDTQYF	TRBJ2-3	TRBV4-2	once	-
TGCAGCGTCCAAAGGGGGTCTAAAGGTACAGATACGCAGTATTTT	CSVQRGSKGTDTQYF	TRBJ2-3	TRBV29-1	-	-
TGTGCCAGCAGCTTAGTCGTAGCGGGGGGGGGCAGGAAAACCACAGATACGCAGTATTTT	CASSLVVAGGGRKTTDTQYF	TRBJ2-3	TRBV7-8	once	TRBD2
TGTGCCAGCAGCCCTGGGCCCGCGGGGGCGGGGGGGGTTAACTATGGCTACACCTTC	CASSPGPAGAGGVNYGYTF	TRBJ1-2	TRBV7-6	-	-
TGTGCCAGCAGCTTTGGGACAGAAAAACTGTTTTTT	CASSFGTEKLFF	TRBJ1-4	TRBV7-9	-	-
TGTGCCTGGAAGCCGGTCAGCGGGGTGAACACCGGGGAGCTGTTTTTT	CAWKPVSGVNTGELFF	TRBJ2-2	TRBV30	-	TRBD2
TGTGCCAGCTCACCAATACAGGGCGGGGAGACCCAGTACTTC	CASSPIQGGETQYF	TRBJ2-5	TRBV18	-	-
TGCGCCAGCAGCCAAGAGCTCAGGGGACTAGGCAATCAGCCCCAGCATTTT	CASSQELRGLGNQPQHF	TRBJ1-5	TRBV4-1	-	-
TGTGCCAGCCAGGCGTGGGTTGTAGCAGATACGCAGTATTTT	CASQAWVVADTQYF	TRBJ2-3	TRBV7-9	-	-
TGTGCCAGCTCACCACCGAACTTAAGCACAGATACGCAGTATTTT	CASSPPNLSTDTQYF	TRBJ2-3	TRBV18	-	-
TGTGCCAGCAGCTTAGAGGGGAATAGCAATCAGCCCCAGCATTTT	CASSLEGNSNQPQHF	TRBJ1-5	TRBV11-2	few	-
TGCGCCAGCAGCTCGGCTAGCCTTGGCAGGGAAGGAACCACCATATATTTT	CASSSASLGREGTTIYF	TRBJ1-3	TRBV5-1	few	-
TGTGCCAGCAGTTTAGGGCGAAGGAGTGGCTACACCTTC	CASSLGRRSGYTF	TRBJ1-2	TRBV12-3/TRBV12-4	-	-
TGCAGTTCTCCACAGGGGGCAGGGCAGTACTTC	CSSPQGAGQYF	TRBJ2-7	TRBV20-1	once	TRBD1
TGTGCCAGCAGCCCCCCTTTGACAGGGAGAGAGACCCAGTACTTC	CASSPPLTGRETQYF	TRBJ2-5	TRBV11-3	-	TRBD1
TGTGCCAGCTGGCGCGGGGGGGCTTTTTTCAATGAGCAGTTCTTC	CASWRGGAFFNEQFF	TRBJ2-1	TRBV2	few	TRBD2
TGTGCCAGCAGCCAAGACAGGGGCCCCTACAATGAGCAGTTCTTC	CASSQDRGPYNEQFF	TRBJ2-1	TRBV4-2	few	-
TGTGCCACCAGCAGAACTACAGGGGGGGGCGGATTGAACACTGAAGCTTTCTTT	CATSRTTGGGGLNTEAFF	TRBJ1-1	TRBV15	-	TRBD1
TGCGCCAGCAGTGCAGGACCCCAATCAGATACGCAGTATTTT	CASSAGPQSDTQYF	TRBJ2-3	TRBV10-1	medium-sized	-
TGTGCCAGCAGCCCCAGCGGGAGCCGGGCTGAGGAGCAGTTCTTC	CASSPSGSRAEEQFF	TRBJ2-1	TRBV6-5	-	TRBD2